This T cell receptor beta chain was captured in a study of beta chain features in type 1 diabetes. About the study: When patients were set against healthy donors, age, gender and cell yields were similar.

Study-level points and caveats: In type 1 diabetes patients, VDJ junctions had fewer insertions; deletions at these junctions were more frequent. Type 1 diabetes patients showed a moderate but significant shortening of TCRB CDR3s in all four CD4+ subsets.

cDNA synthesis used the whole RNA isolate, giving expressed TCRB sequences. Sequenced by immunoSEQ multiplex PCR; TCRdb stores in-frame clones only, minus some. The sample shows 250,000 to 350,000 clones, roughly 13% of them seen only once. After removal of 4 bases from V and 5 bases from J, the junction contained 6 bases not matched to a gene. There are 14 residues in the CDR3. Germline values: CDR1 SGHTA, CDR2 FQGNSA. Comments on this clone: What it binds is unknown.

The TCR was taken from a man aged 25 to 40 with type 1 diabetes. V gene TRBV7-2 combines with J gene TRBJ2-3; TRBD2 aligns across 7 bases. Sequencing was done on a sample of naive CD4+ T cells from blood. The CDR3 DNA follows: TGTGCCAGCAGCTCTGCGGGAGAGATAGATACGCAGTATTTT. Amino acids: CASSSAGEIDTQYF.